This paragraph covers one TCR beta chain sequence. Clones were sequenced by immunoSEQ multiplex PCR, and TCRdb holds only the in-frame ones, with some missing. The table lists about 110,000 clones, 70% to 90% of them singletons. The data were taken from a study of blood T cell repertoires in COVID-19. The CDR3 has 15 residues. With V trimmed by 3 bases and J by 4 bases, 8 bases remained unmatched. Per the germline V gene, CDR1 is MNHEY and CDR2 is SMNVEV (reference sequence). This clonotype was sampled from a woman between 65 and 79 years old who had recovered from COVID-19. Sequenced: peripheral blood. The genes are TRBV27 and TRBJ2-5, with 7 bases matching TRBD1. The CDR3 DNA reads as TGTGCCAGCAGTTTCGACGGACAGGTTCCAGAGACCCAGTACTTC. Translated: CASSFDGQVPETQYF.